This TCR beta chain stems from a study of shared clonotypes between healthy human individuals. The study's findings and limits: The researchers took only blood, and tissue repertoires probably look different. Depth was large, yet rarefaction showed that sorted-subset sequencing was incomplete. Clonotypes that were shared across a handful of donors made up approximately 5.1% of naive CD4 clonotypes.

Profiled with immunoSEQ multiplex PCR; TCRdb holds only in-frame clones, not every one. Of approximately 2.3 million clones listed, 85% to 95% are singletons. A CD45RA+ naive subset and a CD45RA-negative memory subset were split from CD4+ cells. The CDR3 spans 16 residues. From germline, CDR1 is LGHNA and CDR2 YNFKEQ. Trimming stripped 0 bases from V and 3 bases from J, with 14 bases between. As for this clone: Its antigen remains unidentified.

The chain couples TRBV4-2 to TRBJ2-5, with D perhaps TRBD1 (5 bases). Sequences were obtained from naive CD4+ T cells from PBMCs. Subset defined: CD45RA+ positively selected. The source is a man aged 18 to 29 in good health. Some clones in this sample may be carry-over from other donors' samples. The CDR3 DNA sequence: TGTGCCAGCAGCCAAGAAAGGCACAGGCCCGAAGAGACCCAGTACTTC. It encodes CASSQERHRPEETQYF.